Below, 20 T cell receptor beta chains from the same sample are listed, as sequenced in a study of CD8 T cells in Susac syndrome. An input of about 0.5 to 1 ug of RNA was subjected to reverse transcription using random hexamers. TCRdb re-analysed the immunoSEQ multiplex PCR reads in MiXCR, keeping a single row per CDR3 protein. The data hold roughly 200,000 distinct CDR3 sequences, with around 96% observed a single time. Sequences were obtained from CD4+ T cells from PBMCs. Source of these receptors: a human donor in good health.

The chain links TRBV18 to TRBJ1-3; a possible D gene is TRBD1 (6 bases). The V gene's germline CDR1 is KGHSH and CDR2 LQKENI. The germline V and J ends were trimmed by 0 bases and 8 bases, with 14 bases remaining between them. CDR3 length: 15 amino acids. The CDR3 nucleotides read TGTGCCAGCTCACCACCGCAGGGGCGCGTAGACACCATATATTTT. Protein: CASSPPQGRVDTIYF.

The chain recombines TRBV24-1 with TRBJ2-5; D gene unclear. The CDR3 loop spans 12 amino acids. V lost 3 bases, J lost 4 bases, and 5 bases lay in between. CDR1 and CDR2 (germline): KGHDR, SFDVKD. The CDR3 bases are TGTGCCACCAGTGATACCGGAGAGACCCAGTACTTC. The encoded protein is CATSDTGETQYF.

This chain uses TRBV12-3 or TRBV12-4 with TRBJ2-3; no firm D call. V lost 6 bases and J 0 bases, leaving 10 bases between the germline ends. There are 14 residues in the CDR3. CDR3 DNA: TGTGCCAGCAGCCCGGCTGAGAGCACAGATACGCAGTATTTT. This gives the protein CASSPAESTDTQYF.

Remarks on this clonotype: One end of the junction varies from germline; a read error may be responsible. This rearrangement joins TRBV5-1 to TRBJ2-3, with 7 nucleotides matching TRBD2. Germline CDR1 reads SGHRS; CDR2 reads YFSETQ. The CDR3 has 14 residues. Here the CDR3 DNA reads TGCGCCAGCATGTGGGAGGGACGAACAGGTACGCAGTATTTT. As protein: CASMWEGRTGTQYF.

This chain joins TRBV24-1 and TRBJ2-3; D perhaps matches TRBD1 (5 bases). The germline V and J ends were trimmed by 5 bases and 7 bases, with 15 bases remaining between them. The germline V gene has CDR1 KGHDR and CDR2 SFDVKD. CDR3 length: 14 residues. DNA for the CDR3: TGTGCCACCAGTGCCACAGGCTCTGTTTATACGCAGTATTTT. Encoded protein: CATSATGSVYTQYF.

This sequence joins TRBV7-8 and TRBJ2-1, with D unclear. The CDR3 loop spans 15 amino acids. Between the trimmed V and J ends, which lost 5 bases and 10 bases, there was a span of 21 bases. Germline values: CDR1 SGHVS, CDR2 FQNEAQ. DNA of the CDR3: TGTGCCAGCAGCCACACCCTGAGGATTGGGGTAGAGCAGTTCTTC. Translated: CASSHTLRIGVEQFF.

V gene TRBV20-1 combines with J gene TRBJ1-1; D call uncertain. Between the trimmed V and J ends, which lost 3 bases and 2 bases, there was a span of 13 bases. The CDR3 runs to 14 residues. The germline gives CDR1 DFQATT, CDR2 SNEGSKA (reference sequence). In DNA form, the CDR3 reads TGCAGTGCTAGGCCGGGATCCCTAAACACTGAAGCTTTCTTT. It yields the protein CSARPGSLNTEAFF.

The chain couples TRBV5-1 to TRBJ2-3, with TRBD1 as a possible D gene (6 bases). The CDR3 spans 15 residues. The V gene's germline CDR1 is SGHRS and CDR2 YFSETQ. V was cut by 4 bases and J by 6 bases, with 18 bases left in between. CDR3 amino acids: CASSPLTGLADTQYF. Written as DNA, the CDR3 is TGCGCCAGCAGCCCGCTGACAGGTTTGGCGGATACGCAGTATTTT.

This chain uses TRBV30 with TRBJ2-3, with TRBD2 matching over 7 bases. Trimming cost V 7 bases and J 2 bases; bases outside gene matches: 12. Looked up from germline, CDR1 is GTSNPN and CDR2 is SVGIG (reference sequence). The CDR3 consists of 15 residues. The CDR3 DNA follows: TGTGCCTCTGACTTACTAGCGATTTCCACAGATACGCAGTATTTT. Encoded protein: CASDLLAISTDTQYF.

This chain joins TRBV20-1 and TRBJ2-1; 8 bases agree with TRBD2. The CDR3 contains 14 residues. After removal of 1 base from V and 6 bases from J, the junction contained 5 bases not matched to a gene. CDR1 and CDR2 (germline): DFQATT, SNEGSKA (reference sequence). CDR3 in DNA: TGCAGTGCTAGAGTCACCGGGAGGGTCAATGAGCAGTTCTTC. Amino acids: CSARVTGRVNEQFF.

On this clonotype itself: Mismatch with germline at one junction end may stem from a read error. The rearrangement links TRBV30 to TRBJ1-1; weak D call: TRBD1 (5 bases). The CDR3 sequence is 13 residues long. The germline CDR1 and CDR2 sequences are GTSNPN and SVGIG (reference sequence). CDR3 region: CAWSVEGNAEAFF. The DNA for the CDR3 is TGTGCCTGGAGTGTCGAGGGGAACGCTGAAGCTTTCTTT.

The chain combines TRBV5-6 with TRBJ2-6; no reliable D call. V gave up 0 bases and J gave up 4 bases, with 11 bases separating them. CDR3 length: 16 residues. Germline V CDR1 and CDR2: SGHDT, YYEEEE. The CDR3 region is CASSLGIGPGANVLTF. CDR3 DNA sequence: TGTGCCAGCAGCTTGGGTATAGGGCCGGGGGCCAACGTCCTGACTTTC.

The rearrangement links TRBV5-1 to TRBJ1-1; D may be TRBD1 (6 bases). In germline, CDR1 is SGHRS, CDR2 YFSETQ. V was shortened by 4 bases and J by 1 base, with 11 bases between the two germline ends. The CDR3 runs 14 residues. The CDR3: CASSPQGANTEAFF. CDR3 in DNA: TGCGCCAGCAGCCCACAGGGCGCGAACACTGAAGCTTTCTTT.

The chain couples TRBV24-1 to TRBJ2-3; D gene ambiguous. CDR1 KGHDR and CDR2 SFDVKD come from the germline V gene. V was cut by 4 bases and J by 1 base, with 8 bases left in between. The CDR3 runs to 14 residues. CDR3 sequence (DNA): TGTGCCACCAGTGACCCCCGGGGCACAGATACGCAGTATTTT. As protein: CATSDPRGTDTQYF.

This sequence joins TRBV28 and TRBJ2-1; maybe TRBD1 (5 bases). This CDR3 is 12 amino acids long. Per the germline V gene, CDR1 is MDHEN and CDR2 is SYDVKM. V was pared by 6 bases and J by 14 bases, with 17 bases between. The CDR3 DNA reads TGTGCCAGCAGGCTGACAGCCACCCGTGAGTTCTTC. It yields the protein CASRLTATREFF.

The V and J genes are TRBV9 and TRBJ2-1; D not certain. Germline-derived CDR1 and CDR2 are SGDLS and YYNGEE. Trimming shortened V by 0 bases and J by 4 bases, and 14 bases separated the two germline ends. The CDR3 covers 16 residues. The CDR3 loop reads CASSVEGPFPYNEQFF. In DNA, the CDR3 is TGTGCCAGCAGCGTAGAGGGCCCGTTCCCTTACAATGAGCAGTTCTTC.

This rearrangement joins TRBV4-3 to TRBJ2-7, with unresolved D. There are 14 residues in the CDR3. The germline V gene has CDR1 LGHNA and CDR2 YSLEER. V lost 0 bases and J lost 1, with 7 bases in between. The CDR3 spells CASSQDGESYEQYF. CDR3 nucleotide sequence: TGCGCCAGCAGCCAAGACGGTGAATCCTACGAGCAGTACTTC.

DNA of the CDR3: TGCAGTGCTAGTTCTCAACGCTACGAGCAGTACTTC. It yields the protein CSASSQRYEQYF. The chain carries TRBV20-1 and TRBJ2-7, with unresolved D. This CDR3 comprises 12 residues. Germline lookup yields CDR1 DFQATT and CDR2 SNEGSKA (reference sequence). V was cut by 3 bases and J by 3 bases, with 9 bases left in between.

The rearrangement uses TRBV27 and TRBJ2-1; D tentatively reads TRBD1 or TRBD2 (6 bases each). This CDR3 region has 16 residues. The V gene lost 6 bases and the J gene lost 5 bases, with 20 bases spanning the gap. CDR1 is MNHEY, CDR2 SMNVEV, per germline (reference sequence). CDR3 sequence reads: CASSPRQGRPNNEQFF. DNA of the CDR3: TGTGCCAGCAGCCCGAGGCAGGGGAGGCCCAACAATGAGCAGTTCTTC.

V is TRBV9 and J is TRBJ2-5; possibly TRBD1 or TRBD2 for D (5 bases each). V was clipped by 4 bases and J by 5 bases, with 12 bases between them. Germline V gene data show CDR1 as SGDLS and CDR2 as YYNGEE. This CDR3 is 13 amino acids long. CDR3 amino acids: CASSFRWGETQYF. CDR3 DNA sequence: TGTGCCAGCAGCTTCCGCTGGGGGGAGACCCAGTACTTC.